This passage covers 6 T cell receptor beta chains from one sample sequenced in a study of shared clonotypes between healthy human individuals. Libraries were prepared by immunoSEQ multiplex PCR; TCRdb keeps only in-frame clonotypes and omits some of them. The data show roughly 1.4 million clones, just under 99% seen once. Sequenced input: naive CD4+ T cells sorted from blood. Sample subset: CD45RA+ positively selected. These receptor sequences come from a man between 25 and 39 years old in good health.

Concerning this clone itself: The same CDR3 arises from other DNA sequences in this sample as well. The chain has TRBV5-1 and TRBJ2-5, with D perhaps TRBD1 or TRBD2 (5 bases each). The germline CDR1 and CDR2 sequences are SGHRS and YFSETQ. CDR3 length: 14 residues. Trimming removed 5 bases at V and 1 base at J, with 12 bases between. CDR3 loop: CASSFGTIQETQYF. In DNA, the CDR3 is TGCGCCAGCAGTTTCGGGACCATCCAAGAGACCCAGTACTTC.

The V and J genes are TRBV19 and TRBJ2-7; the D is unclear. This CDR3 is 16 amino acids long. Germline V gene sequence: CDR1 LNHDA, CDR2 SQIVND (reference sequence). Between the trimmed V and J ends, which lost 5 bases and 0 bases, there was a span of 17 bases. CDR3 in DNA: TGTGCCAGTAGTCGGTCTGGGCGATTGCTCTCCTACGAGCAGTACTTC. This gives the protein CASSRSGRLLSYEQYF.

This rearrangement joins TRBV27 to TRBJ2-6; D perhaps matches TRBD2 (5 bases). Looked up from germline, CDR1 is MNHEY and CDR2 is SMNVEV (reference sequence). The V gene lost 0 bases and the J gene lost 2 bases, with 11 bases spanning the gap. The CDR3 is 17 residues long. This CDR3 reads CASSLSRAFPGANVLTF. DNA of the CDR3: TGTGCCAGCAGTTTATCGAGGGCTTTCCCTGGGGCCAACGTCCTGACTTTC.

The genes are TRBV28 and TRBJ2-7, with D possibly matching TRBD2 (8 bases). Trimming removed 7 bases at V and 4 bases at J, with 23 bases between. Germline lookup yields CDR1 MDHEN and CDR2 SYDVKM. The CDR3 runs to 16 residues. The CDR3 bases are TGTGCCAGCACCCAGGGGGGAACTAGCGGATCTTACGAGCAGTACTTC. This gives the protein CASTQGGTSGSYEQYF. Filled out from reference TRBV28 and TRBJ2-7, the complete variable domain reads DVKVTQSSRYLVKRTGEKVFLECVQDMDHENMFWYRQDPGLGLRLIYFSYDVKMKEKGDIPEGYSVSREKKERFSLILESASTNQTSMYLCASTQGGTSGSYEQYFGPGTRLTVT.

The V and J genes are TRBV28 and TRBJ2-5; D ambiguous. This CDR3 region has 13 residues. Germline lookup yields CDR1 MDHEN and CDR2 SYDVKM. V shed 4 bases and J shed 2 bases, with 8 bases lying between them. CDR3 amino acids: CASSWTNQETQYF. The CDR3 bases are TGTGCCAGCAGTTGGACGAATCAAGAGACCCAGTACTTC.

The CDR3 sequence is CASSLMSGSRGVPTSTEAFF. CDR3 nucleotide sequence: TGCGCCAGCAGCTTGATGTCTGGAAGCAGGGGGGTACCCACTAGCACTGAAGCTTTCTTT. The chain links TRBV5-1 to TRBJ1-1, with 7 bases matching TRBD1. The V segment lost 1 base and the J segment 4 bases; nucleotides outside the gene matches: 22. The CDR3 is 20 amino acids. The V gene's germline CDR1 is SGHRS and CDR2 YFSETQ.